This entry features one TCR beta chain sequence. The antigen remains undetermined. The sample originates from a study of T cells expressing NK-cell markers. Study observations and caveats: Six of the donors carried dominant NKG2C+ clonotypes that took up 1.0-7.0% of their CD8+ T cells. A handful of donors showed these clonotypes also leading the CD3+CD56-NKG2C+ fraction.

Beta-chain TCR cDNA was generated via 5'RACE template switching with UMIs. TCRdb reworked the 5' RACE reads into one entry per CDR3 protein, no DNA. This sample carries more than 400,000 distinct CDR3 sequences, with 7.3% going to the ten biggest clones. The CDR3 has 12 amino acids. From germline, CDR1 is MGHDK and CDR2 SYGVNS. The rearrangement links TRBV25-1 to TRBJ2-2; TCRdb's assignment of TRBD2 cannot be checked, as there is no DNA. This sequence originates from a woman between 18 and 75 years old in good health. Sequenced sample: blood T cells: a sorted CD56 or NKG2C T cell subset, CD4+ or CD8+ T cells, or bulk PBMC T cells (not recorded which). The CDR3 reads CASGRVSGELFF.